This TCR beta chain was documented in a study of T cells after yellow fever vaccination. Study-level background: Some fractions had low cell numbers, and these were prepared with SMART-Seq v4 Ultra Low Input. The study, taken as a whole, reports: Subsequent booster samples again held most clones from primary vaccination (96% CD4, 85% to 90% CD8). Of the clonotypes, a small share occurred in both CD4 and CD8 compartments.

V shed 4 bases and J shed 9 bases, with 8 bases lying between them. CDR1 and CDR2 from the germline V gene are SGHTS and YDEGEE. This CDR3 is built from 11 residues. 5'RACE template switching produced TCR cDNA carrying a universal primer site and UMIs. A single record per CDR3 protein comes from TCRdb applying MiXCR to the 5' RACE reads. Found here are about 350,000 distinct CDR3 sequences, 11% of them singletons; the top ten hold around 20%. A remark on this clonotype: Its antigen remains unidentified.

The receptor was isolated from a man between 18 and 29 years old who received the YFV17D yellow fever vaccine. This chain links TRBV5-8 with TRBJ2-1; D is undetermined. This material consisted of PBMCs, taken on the day of the first yellow fever vaccination. The CDR3: CASSNRIEQFF. In DNA, the CDR3 is TGTGCCAGCAGCAATAGAATTGAGCAGTTCTTC.